This T cell receptor (beta chain) derives from a study of beta chain features in type 1 diabetes. Points from the study as a whole: The similarity of naive, central memory and Treg TCRB repertoires appeared greater among patients than among healthy donors.

Markers CD45RO/CCR7/CD25/CD127/CD95/CD27 served to sort CD4+ naive, central memory, regulatory and stem cell-like memory cells. Purity exceeded 95% in all sorted populations. As regards this clone: Antigen specificity is unknown.

There are 12 residues in the CDR3. Germline loops: CDR1 MGHDK, CDR2 SYGVNS. Trimming removed 8 bases at V and 5 bases at J, with 12 bases between. Expressed TCRB transcripts were sequenced because the isolated RNA had all been reverse transcribed beforehand. The assay was immunoSEQ multiplex PCR, and TCRdb's table has in-frame clones only and misses some. The data show hundreds of thousands of clones, with about 30% seen just once and roughly 0.06% held by the top ten. The material sequenced was naive CD4+ T cells from blood. The receptor was isolated from a man aged 18 to 35 in good health. V is TRBV25-1 and J is TRBJ2-5; weak D call: TRBD1 (5 bases). Here the CDR3 DNA reads TGTGCCAGCGGACCCCCAGGGGAGACCCAGTACTTC. Its protein product is CASGPPGETQYF.